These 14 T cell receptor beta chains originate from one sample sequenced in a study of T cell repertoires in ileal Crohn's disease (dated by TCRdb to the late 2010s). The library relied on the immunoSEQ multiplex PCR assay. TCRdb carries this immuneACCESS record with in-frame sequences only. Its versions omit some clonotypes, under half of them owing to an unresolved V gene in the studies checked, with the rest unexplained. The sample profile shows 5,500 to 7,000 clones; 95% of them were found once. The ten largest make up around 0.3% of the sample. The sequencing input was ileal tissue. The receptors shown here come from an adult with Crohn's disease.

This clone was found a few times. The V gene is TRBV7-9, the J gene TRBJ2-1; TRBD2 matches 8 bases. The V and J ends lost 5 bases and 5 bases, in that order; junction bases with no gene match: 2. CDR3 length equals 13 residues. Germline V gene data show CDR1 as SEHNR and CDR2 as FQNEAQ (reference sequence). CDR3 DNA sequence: TGTGCCAGCAGCCCGGGGGGGGACAATGAGCAGTTCTTC. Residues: CASSPGGDNEQFF.

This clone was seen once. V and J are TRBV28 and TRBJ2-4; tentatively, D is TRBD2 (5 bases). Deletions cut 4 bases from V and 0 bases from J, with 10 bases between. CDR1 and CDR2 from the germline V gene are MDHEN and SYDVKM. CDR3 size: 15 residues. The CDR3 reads CASSSGNLAKNIQYF. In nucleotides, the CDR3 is TGTGCCAGCAGTTCCGGGAATCTAGCCAAAAACATTCAGTACTTC.

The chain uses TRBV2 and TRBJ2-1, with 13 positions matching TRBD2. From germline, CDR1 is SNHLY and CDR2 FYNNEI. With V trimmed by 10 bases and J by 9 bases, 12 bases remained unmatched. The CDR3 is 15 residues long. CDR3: CATRGTSGVPGEQFF. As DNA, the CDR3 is TGTGCCACCCGGGGGACTAGCGGGGTCCCAGGTGAGCAGTTCTTC.

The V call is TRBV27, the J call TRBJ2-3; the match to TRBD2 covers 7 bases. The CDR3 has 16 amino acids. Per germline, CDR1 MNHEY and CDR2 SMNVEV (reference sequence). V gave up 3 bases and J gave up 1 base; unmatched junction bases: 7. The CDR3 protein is CASSFVGGLGTDTQYF. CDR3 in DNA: TGTGCCAGCAGTTTTGTGGGGGGGTTAGGCACAGATACGCAGTATTTT.

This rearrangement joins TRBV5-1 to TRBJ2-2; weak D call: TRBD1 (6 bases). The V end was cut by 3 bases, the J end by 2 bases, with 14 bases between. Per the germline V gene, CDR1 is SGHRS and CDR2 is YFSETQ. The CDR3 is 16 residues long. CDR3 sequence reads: CASSSFTGINTGELFF. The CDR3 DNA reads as TGCGCCAGCAGCTCGTTTACAGGGATTAACACCGGGGAGCTGTTTTTT.

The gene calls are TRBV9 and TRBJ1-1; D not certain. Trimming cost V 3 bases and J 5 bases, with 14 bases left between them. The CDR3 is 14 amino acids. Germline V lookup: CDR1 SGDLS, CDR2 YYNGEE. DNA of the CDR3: TGTGCCAGCAGCGGTCAGGTGGGAGCAACTGAAGCTTTCTTT. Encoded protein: CASSGQVGATEAFF.

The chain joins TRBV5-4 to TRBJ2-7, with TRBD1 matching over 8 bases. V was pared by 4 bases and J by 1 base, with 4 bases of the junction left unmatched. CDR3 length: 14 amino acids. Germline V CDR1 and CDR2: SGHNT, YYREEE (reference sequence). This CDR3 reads CASSPRDRSYEQYF. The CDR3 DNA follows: TGTGCCAGCAGCCCCCGGGACAGGTCCTACGAGCAGTACTTC.

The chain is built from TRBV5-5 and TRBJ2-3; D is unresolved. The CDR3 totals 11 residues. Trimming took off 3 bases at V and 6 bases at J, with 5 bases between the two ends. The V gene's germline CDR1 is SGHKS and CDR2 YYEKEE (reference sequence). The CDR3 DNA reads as TGTGCCAGCAGCTCACAGGATACGCAGTATTTT. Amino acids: CASSSQDTQYF.

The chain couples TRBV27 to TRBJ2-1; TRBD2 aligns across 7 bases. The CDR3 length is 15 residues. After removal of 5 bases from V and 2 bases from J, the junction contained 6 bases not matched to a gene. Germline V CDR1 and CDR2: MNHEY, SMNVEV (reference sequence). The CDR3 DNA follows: TGTGCCAGCAGTCCATCTAGCGGAGCCTACAATGAGCAGTTCTTC. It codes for CASSPSSGAYNEQFF.

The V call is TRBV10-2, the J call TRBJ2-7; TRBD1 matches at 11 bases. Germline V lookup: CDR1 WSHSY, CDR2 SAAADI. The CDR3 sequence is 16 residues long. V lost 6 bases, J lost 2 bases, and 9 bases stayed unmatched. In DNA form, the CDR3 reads TGCGCCAGCAGAGGCCTTCCGGGACAGGGGGCCTACGAGCAGTACGTC. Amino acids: CASRGLPGQGAYEQYV.

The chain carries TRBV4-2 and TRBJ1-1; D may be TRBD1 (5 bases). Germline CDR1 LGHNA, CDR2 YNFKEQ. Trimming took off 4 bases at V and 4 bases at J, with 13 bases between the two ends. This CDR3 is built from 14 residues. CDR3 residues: CASSRRGGGTEAFF. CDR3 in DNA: TGTGCCAGCAGCCGGCGGGGGGGAGGCACTGAAGCTTTCTTT.

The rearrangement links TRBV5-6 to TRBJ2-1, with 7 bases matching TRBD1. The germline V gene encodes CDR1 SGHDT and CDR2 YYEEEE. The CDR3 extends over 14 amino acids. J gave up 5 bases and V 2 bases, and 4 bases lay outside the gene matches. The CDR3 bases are TGTGCCAGCAGCTTAACAGGGGTGAACAATGAGCAGTTCTTC. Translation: CASSLTGVNNEQFF.

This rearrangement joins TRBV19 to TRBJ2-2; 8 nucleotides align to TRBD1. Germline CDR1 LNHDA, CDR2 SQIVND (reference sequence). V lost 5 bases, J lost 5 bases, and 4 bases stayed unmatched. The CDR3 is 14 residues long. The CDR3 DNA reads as TGTGCCAGTAGTCCGACAGGGGTGACCGGGGAGCTGTTTTTT. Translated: CASSPTGVTGELFF.

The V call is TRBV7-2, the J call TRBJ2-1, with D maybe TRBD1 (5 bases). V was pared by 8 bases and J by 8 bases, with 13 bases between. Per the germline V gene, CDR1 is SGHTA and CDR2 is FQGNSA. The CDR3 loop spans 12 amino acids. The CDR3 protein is CASGARVDEQFF. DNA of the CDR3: TGTGCCAGCGGGGCCCGGGTAGATGAGCAGTTCTTC.